This T cell receptor beta chain derives from a study of OX40 agonist ivuxolimab in advanced cancers. Repertoires were generated with immunoSEQ multiplex PCR, while TCRdb's copy carries only in-frame clones and drops some. The table includes just over 60,000 clones, around 90% detected once. Study-level findings and limits: Partial responders treated at 0.1-3.0 mg/kg exhibited clonal expansion among the lowest measured. Several nonresponders also turned out to have low normalized T-cell clonal expansion.

Concerning this clone itself: Its antigen remains unidentified.

The CDR3 has 18 residues. Germline-derived CDR1 and CDR2 are SGHAT and FQNNGV. J was trimmed by 0 bases and V by 2 bases; bases with no gene match: 10. The sample was CD4+ or CD8+ T cells sorted from blood, taken in a trial of the OX40 agonist ivuxolimab. The sequence was collected from an adult with an advanced solid tumor such as melanoma, head and neck, liver or kidney cancer. The chain couples TRBV11-2 to TRBJ2-3; 8 nucleotides match TRBD1. CDR3 in amino acids: CASSLINHRDRSTDTQYF. Written as DNA, the CDR3 is TGTGCCAGCAGCTTAATAAATCACCGGGACAGGAGCACAGATACGCAGTATTTT.